This is a list of T cell receptor beta chains from one sample in a study of blood T cell repertoires in COVID-19. Measured with immunoSEQ multiplex PCR; TCRdb has only the in-frame clones, and not every one. The data contain 200,000 to 300,000 clones, about 87% of them singletons. Sequences were obtained from PBMCs or T cells enriched from blood (not recorded which). These receptors originate from a woman aged 35 to 49 with acute COVID-19. Both conserved end residues are part of each CDR3. D genes are given only for firm matches.

>TRBV14|TRBD1|TRBJ1-2
CASSRLGTGIGYTF
TGTGCCAGCAGCCGCCTCGGGACAGGGATTGGCTACACCTTC
>TRBV23-1|-|TRBJ2-7
CASSQSPPAGVTAYEQYF
TGCGCCAGCAGTCAATCCCCCCCGGCAGGGGTGACCGCCTACGAGCAGTACTTC
>TRBV11-2|-|TRBJ2-3
CASSTARNTDTQYF
TGTGCCAGCAGCACCGCGCGGAACACAGATACGCAGTATTTT
>TRBV7-9|-|TRBJ1-2
CASSLDAGFENGYTF
TGTGCCAGCAGCTTAGACGCAGGGTTCGAGAATGGCTACACCTTC
>TRBV6-5|-|TRBJ1-6
CASSSEIDTSPLHF
TGTGCCAGCAGTTCCGAGATAGATACTTCACCCCTCCACTTT
>TRBV29-1|-|TRBJ1-2
CSVAVTNYGYTF
TGCAGCGTTGCGGTGACTAACTATGGCTACACCTTC
>TRBV11-2|-|TRBJ1-6
CASSLAPGSPLHF
TGTGCCAGCAGCTTAGCCCCGGGTTCACCCCTCCACTTT
>TRBV7-2|TRBD1|TRBJ2-1
CASSFLQGVNNEQFF
TGTGCCAGCAGCTTCCTCCAGGGGGTAAACAATGAGCAGTTCTTC
>TRBV27|TRBD1|TRBJ2-3
CASNLQGATTDTQYF
TGTGCCAGCAATCTTCAGGGGGCTACCACAGATACGCAGTATTTT
>TRBV30|TRBD1|TRBJ1-3
CAWDRGLSGNTIYF
TGTGCCTGGGACAGGGGGCTTTCTGGAAACACCATATATTTT
>TRBV28|TRBD1|TRBJ2-7
CASSPGGDRAYEQYF
TGTGCCAGCAGTCCTGGCGGGGACAGGGCCTACGAGCAGTACTTC
>TRBV3-1/TRBV3-2|-|TRBJ1-4
CASSPIATNEKLFF
TGTGCCAGCAGCCCAATTGCAACTAATGAAAAACTGTTTTTT
>TRBV6-2/TRBV6-3|-|TRBJ1-3
CASSYPPDRLGSGNTIYF
TGTGCCAGCAGTTACCCCCCCGACAGACTCGGCTCTGGAAACACCATATATTTT
>TRBV30|-|TRBJ2-3
CAWWEYTDTQYF
TGTGCCTGGTGGGAGTACACAGATACGCAGTATTTT